A single T cell receptor beta chain is shown here with its context. Its antigen remains undetermined. Per-nucleotide qualities are absent, and no much larger clonotype sits a single base away. Whole blood was collected in K2EDTA tubes by collaborating institutions according to the institutions' own protocols. For TCRbeta analysis, collaborators shipped samples as frozen whole blood, isolated PBMCs, or DNA extracted from either of those sample types. From cysteine to phenylalanine, the CDR3 is 14 amino acids long. The kept DNA is CDR3 alone, 42 bases in frame from the first base. At the junction V is shortened by 5 bases and J by 5 bases, with 16 bases in between. Sequences SGHVS (CDR1) and FQNEAQ (CDR2) are obtained from the germline V gene. These data belong to a study of blood T cell repertoires in COVID-19 (dated by TCRdb to the early 2020s). The study in broad terms: Samples covering the acute and convalescent phases of COVID-19 were provided by collaborators in the United States, Italy and Spain. The samples were drawn from the first 160 participants of the ongoing ImmuneRACE study and from 1,254 subjects provided by 6 global collaborators. A de-identified subject ID, COVID-19 status, age in years and sex were almost always included in the sample metadata. A freely available public database, intended as a resource for researchers studying the immune response to SARS-CoV-2, is where the repertoires were released. Deeply sampled blood TCRbeta repertoires from subjects exposed to, actively infected with, or recovered from COVID-19 were included in the dataset. Where available, HLA class I and class II types were taken from metadata supplied by the sample provider and were not determined by assay-based typing. The material from the prospective study consisted of cDNA or gDNA derived from T cells, B-cell-depleted T cells, or PBMCs.

The immunoSEQ Assay, a bias-controlled multiplex PCR, was used to amplify TCRbeta CDR3 regions from genomic DNA. As for how the authors treated the data: Within the assay, amplification of reference gene primers was used to estimate how many nucleated cells each sample contained. To quantify the absolute abundance of each unique TCRbeta CDR3 rearrangement, sequence reads were collapsed and filtered. Productive Simpson clonality was computed per sample as the square root of Simpson's diversity index over productive rearrangements. This immuneACCESS table, as held by TCRdb, lists in-frame sequences with V and J called but not all clones. Of the missing ones, under half trace to an unresolved V gene in checked studies; the others have no known cause. The DNA gave D and trimming, while V, J and clone size come from that table. The sample table holds 17,000 or so clones, of which 80% to 90% were seen once. About 3% of the sample belongs to the ten largest clones.

On the study overall, not on this receptor specifically: The amount of clinical and demographic metadata varied by source and participant and was provided uncurated.

Input material: peripheral blood. The sequence was obtained from a human donor in a cohort sampled during active COVID-19. This receptor chain uses TRBV7-8 and TRBJ2-7; the D segment cannot be called with confidence. The nucleotide sequence is TGTGCCAGCAGCCCCCCTAAGCTCTCTGACGAGCAGTACTTC. Its amino acids are CASSPPKLSDEQYF.